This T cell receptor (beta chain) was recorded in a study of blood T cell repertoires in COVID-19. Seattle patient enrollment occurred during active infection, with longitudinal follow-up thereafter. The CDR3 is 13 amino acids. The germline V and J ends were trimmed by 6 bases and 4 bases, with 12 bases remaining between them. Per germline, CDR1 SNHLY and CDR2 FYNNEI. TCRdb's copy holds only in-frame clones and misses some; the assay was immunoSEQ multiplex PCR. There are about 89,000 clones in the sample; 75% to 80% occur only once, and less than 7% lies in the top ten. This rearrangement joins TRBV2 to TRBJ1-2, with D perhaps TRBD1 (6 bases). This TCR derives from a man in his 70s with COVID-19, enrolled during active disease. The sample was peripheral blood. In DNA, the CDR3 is TGTGCCAGCAGATTAACGGACAGCTATGGCTACACCTTC. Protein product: CASRLTDSYGYTF.